What follows are 21 T cell receptor beta chains derived from one specimen sequenced in a study of blood T cell repertoires in COVID-19. Libraries were prepared by immunoSEQ multiplex PCR; TCRdb keeps only in-frame clonotypes and omits some of them. The sample has over 10,000 clones; roughly 90% are singletons. What was sequenced was peripheral blood. Every receptor here comes from a human donor in a cohort sampled during active COVID-19.

The chain recombines TRBV27 with TRBJ2-3; weak D call: TRBD1 (5 bases). The germline CDR1 and CDR2 sequences are MNHEY and SMNVEV (reference sequence). Trimming took off 2 bases at V and 1 base at J, with 16 bases between the two ends. This CDR3 is 17 amino acids long. The CDR3 spells CASSLQVWGWGTDTQYF. In DNA form, the CDR3 reads TGTGCCAGCAGTTTACAGGTGTGGGGCTGGGGCACAGATACGCAGTATTTT.

V and J are TRBV7-2 and TRBJ1-1; no reliable D call. CDR1 is SGHTA and CDR2 is FQGNSA in the germline V gene. V lost 2 bases, J lost 6 bases, and 13 bases lay in between. The CDR3 extends over 14 amino acids. The CDR3 loop is CASSLSGTGAEAFF. CDR3 nucleotides: TGTGCCAGCAGCTTAAGTGGCACCGGGGCTGAAGCTTTCTTT. Variable domain in full (rest from reference TRBV7-2 and TRBJ1-1): GAGVSQSPSNKVTEKGKDVELRCDPISGHTALYWYRQSLGQGLEFLIYFQGNSAPDKSGLPSDRFSAERTGGSVSTLTIQRTQQEDSAVYLCASSLSGTGAEAFFGQGTRLTVV.

In DNA, the CDR3 is TGTGCCAGCAGTGACTCTAGCGGGGGCACAGATACGCAGTATTTT. Amino acid sequence: CASSDSSGGTDTQYF. This chain uses TRBV6-4 with TRBJ2-3; 8 nucleotides align to TRBD2. This CDR3 comprises 15 residues. The trim removed 0 bases at V and 1 base at J, leaving 0 bases unmatched. Germline V CDR1 and CDR2: MRHNA, SNTAGT.

This clone was recorded a few times. The chain is built from TRBV19 and TRBJ1-5; no clear D gene. The germline V and J ends were trimmed by 7 bases and 1 base, with 8 bases remaining between them. Germline V gene lookup returns CDR1 LNHDA and CDR2 SQIVND (reference sequence). There are 13 residues in the CDR3. The CDR3 nucleotides read TGTGCCAGTACCTCCAGAAGCAATCAGCCCCAGCATTTT. Protein sequence: CASTSRSNQPQHF.

The chain recombines TRBV7-9 with TRBJ2-3; 8 positions agree with TRBD2. The CDR3 runs 15 residues. With V trimmed by 3 bases and J by 2 bases, 4 bases remained unmatched. Germline V gene lookup returns CDR1 SEHNR and CDR2 FQNEAQ (reference sequence). CDR3 coding DNA: TGTGCCAGCAGCTTCGGGACTAGGAACACAGATACGCAGTATTTT. Protein sequence: CASSFGTRNTDTQYF.

The rearrangement links TRBV12-3 or TRBV12-4 to TRBJ1-2; unclear D gene. The CDR3 is 12 amino acids. The V end was cut by 6 bases, the J end by 5 bases, with 10 bases between. The chain's CDR3 is CASSIQTYGYTF. The CDR3 nucleotides are TGTGCCAGCAGCATCCAGACTTATGGCTACACCTTC.

The chain has TRBV24-1 and TRBJ2-5, with 12 bases fitting TRBD2. The V gene end was trimmed by 3 bases and the J gene end by 4 bases; junction bases not matched to a gene: 5. The CDR3 has 16 amino acids. Germline assignment: CDR1 KGHDR and CDR2 SFDVKD. CDR3 amino acids: CATSDTSGGPPETQYF. CDR3 bases: TGTGCCACCAGTGATACTAGCGGGGGGCCCCCAGAGACCCAGTACTTC.

The chain has TRBV15 and TRBJ2-4; 8 bases agree with TRBD2. Germline assignment: CDR1 LNHNV and CDR2 YYDKDF (reference sequence). The CDR3 extends over 15 amino acids. V was pared by 4 bases and J by 8 bases, with 10 bases of the junction left unmatched. The CDR3 DNA sequence: TGTGCCACCAGCACTGGACTAGCCGGAGATCACATTCAGTACTTC. It translates to CATSTGLAGDHIQYF. The complete variable domain, with remaining parts taken from reference TRBV15 and TRBJ2-4, reads DAMVIQNPRYQVTQFGKPVTLSCSQTLNHNVMYWYQQKSSQAPKLLFHYYDKDFNNEADTPDNFQSRRPNTSFCFLDIRSPGLGDTAMYLCATSTGLAGDHIQYFGAGTRLSVL.

This sequence joins TRBV19 and TRBJ2-7, with a weak D call TRBD2 (5 bases). The ends were cut back, 8 bases at V and 0 bases at J, with 14 bases in the middle. CDR1 and CDR2 (germline): LNHDA, SQIVND (reference sequence). CDR3 length: 14 residues. The chain's CDR3 is CASRSRGSSYEQYF. For the CDR3, the DNA is TGTGCCAGTCGCAGCAGAGGGAGCTCCTACGAGCAGTACTTC. The variable domain in full, with the rest retrieved from reference TRBV19 and TRBJ2-7, is DGGITQSPKYLFRKEGQNVTLSCEQNLNHDAMYWYRQDPGQGLRLIYYSQIVNDFQKGDIAEGYSVSREKKESFPLTVTSAQKNPTAFYLCASRSRGSSYEQYFGPGTRLTVT.

The chain combines TRBV10-1 with TRBJ1-5, with a tentative D call TRBD1 (5 bases). V lost 6 bases to trimming and J lost 5 bases, with 14 bases between them. The length of the CDR3 is 14 residues. Germline V lookup: CDR1 WNHNN, CDR2 SYGVQD (reference sequence). In DNA, the CDR3 is TGCGCCAGCAGCCCTACAGGCATTGATCAGCCCCAGCATTTT. It translates to CASSPTGIDQPQHF.

The J gene is TRBJ1-1, the V gene TRBV7-9, with a tentative D call TRBD1 (5 bases). The V gene lost 6 bases and the J gene lost 0 bases, with 20 bases spanning the gap. The CDR3 is 17 residues long. CDR1 and CDR2 (germline): SEHNR, FQNEAQ (reference sequence). The CDR3 nucleotides are TGTGCCAGCAGTATTATTGGGAGGGGAGGATTGAACACTGAAGCTTTCTTT. It specifies CASSIIGRGGLNTEAFF.

This clone has a handful of counts. This sequence joins TRBV6-5 and TRBJ2-1, with TRBD2 as a possible D gene (6 bases). V lost 2 bases to trimming and J lost 10 bases, with 12 bases between them. This CDR3 region has 13 residues. CDR1 and CDR2 from the germline V gene are MNHEY and SVGAGI. CDR3 amino acids: CASSYRRGLEQFF. CDR3 DNA sequence: TGTGCCAGCAGTTACAGGCGGGGATTAGAGCAGTTCTTC.

V usage is TRBV7-4 and J usage is TRBJ2-5, with a possible D match to TRBD2 (5 bases). The germline gives CDR1 SGHVT, CDR2 SQSDAQ. There are 16 residues in the CDR3. V gave up 6 bases and J gave up 1 base, with 18 bases separating them. The DNA of the CDR3 is TGTGCCAGCAGAATCCTCATGGCAGAGGGCCAAGAGACCCAGTACTTC. This gives the protein CASRILMAEGQETQYF.

This chain links TRBV5-5 with TRBJ2-5, with TRBD1 matching over 9 bases. Unmatched junction bases numbered 9, after V lost 0 bases and J lost 0 bases. The length of the CDR3 is 18 residues. Germline assignment: CDR1 SGHKS and CDR2 YYEKEE (reference sequence). DNA for the CDR3: TGTGCCAGCAGCTTGGCACTGGGACAGGGTCTTTACCAAGAGACCCAGTACTTC. Translated: CASSLALGQGLYQETQYF.

The V and J genes are TRBV12-3 or TRBV12-4 and TRBJ2-2; TRBD1 is a possible D gene (5 bases). This CDR3 has 13 residues. Deletions cut 5 bases from V and 6 bases from J, with 10 bases between. The CDR3 reads CASSGAIAGELFF. The CDR3 DNA reads as TGTGCCAGCAGTGGGGCGATCGCCGGGGAGCTGTTTTTT.

The chain joins TRBV3-1 (or the pseudogene TRBV3-2) to TRBJ2-1; D perhaps matches TRBD1 (6 bases). The CDR3 is 13 amino acids. The germline gives CDR1 LGHDT, CDR2 YNNKEL (reference sequence). The V end lost 4 bases, the J end lost 4 bases, and 8 bases lay between the germline ends. The CDR3 sequence: CASSLGQYNEQFF. CDR3 in DNA: TGTGCCAGCAGCCTCGGACAGTACAATGAGCAGTTCTTC.

This chain links TRBV6-5 with TRBJ1-5; D gene ambiguous. Per the germline V gene, CDR1 is MNHEY and CDR2 is SVGAGI. V was trimmed by 6 bases and J by 5 bases, leaving 8 bases between them. The CDR3 runs to 12 residues. This CDR3 is CASSRYDQPQHF. In DNA form, the CDR3 reads TGTGCCAGCAGCCGTTATGATCAGCCCCAGCATTTT.

The V and J genes are TRBV19 and TRBJ2-7; D is possibly TRBD1 (5 bases). This CDR3 is built from 13 residues. Germline V gene sequence: CDR1 LNHDA, CDR2 SQIVND (reference sequence). Trimming took 3 bases from V and 4 from J, leaving 10 bases between them. The CDR3 loop reads CASSIGQGYEQYF. CDR3 in DNA: TGTGCCAGTAGTATTGGGCAGGGATACGAGCAGTACTTC.

The chain combines TRBV28 with TRBJ2-1; 10 nucleotides match TRBD1. Germline CDR1 reads MDHEN; CDR2 reads SYDVKM. This CDR3 comprises 16 residues. The V segment lost 5 bases and the J segment 7 bases; nucleotides outside the gene matches: 11. The CDR3 coding sequence is TGTGCCAGCAGTCCCACCGGGACAGGGGAGAGGAATGAGCAGTTCTTC. Its translation: CASSPTGTGERNEQFF.

The gene calls are TRBV7-3 and TRBJ2-3; TRBD1 matches at 7 bases. CDR1 and CDR2 from the germline V gene are SGHTA and FQGTGA. CDR3 length equals 16 residues. Losses at the gene ends were 5 bases for V and 1 base for J; bases not matched to a gene: 9. The CDR3 DNA reads TGTGCCAGCAGCACCCGACAGGGTTCGGGCACAGATACGCAGTATTTT. Amino acid sequence: CASSTRQGSGTDTQYF.

This rearrangement joins TRBV24-1 to TRBJ2-1; a possible D gene is TRBD2 (5 bases). The CDR3 is made up of 13 amino acids. In germline, CDR1 is KGHDR, CDR2 SFDVKD. With 6 bases removed from V and 8 bases from J, the gap between germline ends came to 13 bases. The CDR3 DNA follows: TGTGCCACCAGTTCCGGGGTTAGGGATGAGCAGTTCTTC. It translates to CATSSGVRDEQFF.